One and the same sample provided the 11 T cell receptor beta chains below, sequenced in a study of blood T cell repertoires in COVID-19. Sequencing was performed with immunoSEQ multiplex PCR; in TCRdb, only in-frame clones are kept and a portion is missing. The sample lists about 400,000 clones, nearly 90% seen once, with 1.5% to 2% in the top ten. Sequencing was done on a sample of PBMCs or T cells enriched from blood (not recorded which). The receptors stem from a woman aged 30 to 39 who had recovered from COVID-19.

In this sample, this clone turned up a few times. The chain employs TRBV6-2 or TRBV6-3 and TRBJ1-2, with no clear D. Germline assignment: CDR1 MNHEY and CDR2 SVGEGT. The CDR3 loop spans 14 amino acids. The V and J ends lost 0 bases and 8 bases respectively, with 13 bases between them. CDR3 nucleotides: TGTGCCAGCAGTTACTCGAGGGTGTTCTACGGCTACACCTTC. Its protein is CASSYSRVFYGYTF.

The rearrangement joins TRBV2 to TRBJ2-3; TRBD1 agrees at 8 bases. The CDR3 has 14 residues. Per germline, CDR1 SNHLY and CDR2 FYNNEI. The junction had 4 bases not matched to a gene; V was cut back by 6 bases and J by 2 bases. The CDR3 DNA is TGTGCCAGCAGGCCGGGACAGGTCACAGATACGCAGTATTTT. Translating gives CASRPGQVTDTQYF.

The genes are TRBV18 and TRBJ1-2, with 7 bases matching TRBD1. This CDR3 spans 14 amino acids. The germline CDR1 and CDR2 sequences are KGHSH and LQKENI. The V gene end was trimmed by 3 bases and the J gene end by 3 bases; junction bases not matched to a gene: 4. CDR3 coding DNA: TGTGCCAGCTCACCCGACAGGGCGGACTATGGCTACACCTTC. It is translated as CASSPDRADYGYTF.

This clone has just a few counts. The chain uses TRBV7-6 and TRBJ1-3, with TRBD1 as a possible D gene (5 bases). Germline V CDR1 and CDR2: SGHVS, FNYEAQ. The CDR3 runs 17 residues. Trimming removed 6 bases at V and 1 base at J, with 19 bases between. The CDR3: CASSSGPLGDSGNTIYF. The CDR3 region has the DNA TGTGCCAGCAGTTCCGGGCCCCTAGGGGATTCTGGAAACACCATATATTTT.

This rearrangement joins TRBV5-1 to TRBJ1-1; TRBD1 might be the D (5 bases). Germline V gene lookup returns CDR1 SGHRS and CDR2 YFSETQ. The CDR3 length is 15 residues. The V gene lost 5 bases and the J gene lost 0 bases, with 14 bases spanning the gap. CDR3 loop: CASREGAYMNTEAFF. CDR3 in DNA: TGCGCCAGCAGAGAAGGGGCCTACATGAACACTGAAGCTTTCTTT.

The V call is TRBV6-5, the J call TRBJ2-7, with 9 bases that match TRBD1. The CDR3 is 12 amino acids. Germline V gene lookup returns CDR1 MNHEY and CDR2 SVGAGI. V gave up 6 bases and J gave up 6 bases; unmatched junction bases: 3. The CDR3 sequence: CASRTTGGEQYF. The CDR3 DNA sequence: TGTGCCAGCAGGACGACAGGGGGCGAGCAGTACTTC.

The V and J genes are TRBV7-9 and TRBJ1-1; D gene ambiguous. V lost 1 base and J lost 7, with 10 bases in between. The CDR3 has 13 amino acids. Germline V gene lookup returns CDR1 SEHNR and CDR2 FQNEAQ (reference sequence). The DNA for the CDR3 is TGTGCCAGCAGCTTAGACTGGAGCTTTGAAGCTTTCTTT. Translation: CASSLDWSFEAFF.

The genes are TRBV11-2 and TRBJ2-1, with unresolved D. Germline V gene sequence: CDR1 SGHAT, CDR2 FQNNGV. Between the trimmed V and J ends, which lost 3 bases and 6 bases, there was a span of 9 bases. The CDR3 is made up of 13 amino acids. The CDR3 DNA sequence: TGTGCCAGCAGCTTCGCAGTCGTCAATGAGCAGTTCTTC. Its translation is CASSFAVVNEQFF.

The rearrangement uses TRBV29-1 and TRBJ2-7, with 8 bases fitting TRBD2. Trimming removed 4 bases from V and 0 bases from J; junction bases left unmatched: 11. The V gene's germline CDR1 is SQVTM and CDR2 ANQGSEA. The CDR3 runs 16 residues. CDR3 protein: CSVAGGVSGYSYEQYF. The CDR3 region has the DNA TGCAGCGTTGCGGGAGGGGTTTCGGGATACTCCTACGAGCAGTACTTC.

This clone was seen once. This rearrangement joins TRBV27 to TRBJ2-2; tentatively, D is TRBD1 (5 bases). Trimming cost V 6 bases and J 3 bases, with 8 bases left between them. The CDR3 sequence is 13 residues long. The germline V gene has CDR1 MNHEY and CDR2 SMNVEV (reference sequence). The CDR3 sequence: CASSSGYTGELFF. CDR3 bases: TGTGCCAGCAGCTCAGGGTACACCGGGGAGCTGTTTTTT.

This sequence joins TRBV19 and TRBJ1-1, with no clear D. This CDR3 contains 12 residues. The germline V and J ends were trimmed by 1 base and 7 bases, with 7 bases remaining between them. Looked up from germline, CDR1 is LNHDA and CDR2 is SQIVND (reference sequence). DNA for the CDR3: TGTGCCAGTAGTATAGGGCGGAGTGAAGCTTTCTTT. It yields the protein CASSIGRSEAFF. Full variable domain (rest looked up from reference TRBV19 and TRBJ1-1): DGGITQSPKYLFRKEGQNVTLSCEQNLNHDAMYWYRQDPGQGLRLIYYSQIVNDFQKGDIAEGYSVSREKKESFPLTVTSAQKNPTAFYLCASSIGRSEAFFGQGTRLTVV.